What follows describes a single TCR beta chain. The record originates from a study of OX40 agonist ivuxolimab in advanced cancers. The table came from immunoSEQ multiplex PCR; TCRdb's copy has only in-frame clones and leaves some out. The table includes about 81,000 clones, 88% detected once. The CDR3 consists of 12 residues. Germline CDR1 reads MNHNY; CDR2 reads SVGAGI (reference sequence). Between the trimmed V and J ends, which lost 2 bases and 2 bases, there was a span of 3 bases. This specimen consisted of CD4+ or CD8+ T cells sorted from blood, obtained in a trial of the OX40 agonist ivuxolimab. The sequence derives from an adult with an advanced solid tumor such as melanoma, head and neck, liver or kidney cancer. The rearrangement links TRBV6-6 to TRBJ1-2; D ambiguous. CDR3 amino acids: CASSYGNYGYTF. CDR3 DNA sequence: TGTGCCAGCAGTTACGGCAACTATGGCTACACCTTC.